The sequence of this T cell receptor beta chain was determined in a study of blood T cells in healthy people across ages. Notes on the study in general: Unsorted PBMCs blocked a conclusive comparison of naive and antigen-experienced cells.

Germline loops: CDR1 MNHNS, CDR2 SASEGT. The V and J ends lost 8 bases and 2 bases, in that order; junction bases with no gene match: 11. This CDR3 has 15 residues. This clonotype was counted a single time. The antigen remains unidentified. With a J-beta primer mix and a sample-barcoded 5' primer, a second PCR ran about 6 to 11 cycles. The template-switch adaptor was a 5' adaptor with 12 random nucleotides. It tagged each cDNA molecule. TCRdb re-analysed the 5' RACE reads in MiXCR, keeping a single row per CDR3 protein. The sample lists approximately 800,000 distinct CDR3 sequences; more than 25% were seen once. These data also formed part of another study, on T cells of mothers and their children. That study reports: The second PCR's M1S primer added sample barcodes and 2-4 random nucleotides.

This TCR was recovered from a boy aged 5-17 years in good health. The source material was blood. The V call is TRBV6-1, the J call TRBJ2-5, with 7 bases matching TRBD1. The DNA for the CDR3 is TGTGCCAGCTGGTCGACTGGGACAGAACAAGAGACCCAGTACTTC. This codes for CASWSTGTEQETQYF.